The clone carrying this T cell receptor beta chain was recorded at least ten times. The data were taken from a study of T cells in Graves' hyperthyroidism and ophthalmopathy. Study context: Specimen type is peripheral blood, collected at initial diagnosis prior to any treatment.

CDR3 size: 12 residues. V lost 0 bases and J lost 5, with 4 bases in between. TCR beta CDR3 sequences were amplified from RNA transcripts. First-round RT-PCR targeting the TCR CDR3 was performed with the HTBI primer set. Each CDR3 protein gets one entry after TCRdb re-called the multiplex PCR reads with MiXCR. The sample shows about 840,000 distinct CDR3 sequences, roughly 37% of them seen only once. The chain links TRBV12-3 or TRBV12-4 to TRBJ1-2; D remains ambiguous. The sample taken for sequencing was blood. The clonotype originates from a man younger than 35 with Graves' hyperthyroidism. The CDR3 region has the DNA TGTGCCAGCAGTTTAGCCCCTTATGGCTACACCTTC. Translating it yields CASSLAPYGYTF.